Following are 13 T cell receptor beta chains from one sample sequenced in a study of graft-versus-host responses after intestinal transplantation. Sequencing was performed with immunoSEQ multiplex PCR; in TCRdb, only in-frame clones are kept and a portion is missing. Of 35,000 to 50,000 clones listed, 85% to 95% are singletons. These receptors are not linked to any known antigen. Sequences were derived from unstimulated CD8+ T cells sorted from spleen or lymph node cells, sampled before transplant. The source of these receptors is a human donor who was the organ donor for an intestinal transplant.

The rearrangement links TRBV29-1 to TRBJ2-1; 7 bases align to TRBD1. The CDR3 runs to 13 residues. Germline-derived CDR1 and CDR2 are SQVTM and ANQGSEA. The V segment lost 0 bases and the J segment 7 bases; nucleotides outside the gene matches: 3. CDR3 DNA sequence: TGCAGCGTTGAAGAGGCAGGGGGAAATGAGCAGTTCTTC. Its translation is CSVEEAGGNEQFF.

This chain connects TRBV4-3 to TRBJ1-1; 7 bases fit TRBD1. This CDR3 is 13 amino acids long. V shed 4 bases, J shed 7 bases, and the junction held 6 bases outside the gene matches. Germline CDR1 reads LGHNA; CDR2 reads YSLEER. This CDR3 is CASSPMTGYEAFF. In DNA, the CDR3 is TGCGCCAGCAGCCCTATGACAGGGTATGAAGCTTTCTTT.

The chain couples TRBV4-3 to TRBJ2-1; a possible D gene is TRBD2 (5 bases). The CDR3 totals 13 residues. V shed 0 bases and J shed 8 bases, with 8 bases lying between them. CDR1 is LGHNA, CDR2 YSLEER, per germline. Written as DNA, the CDR3 is TGCGCCAGCAGCCAAGATCGGGGATATGAGCAGTTCTTC. Residues: CASSQDRGYEQFF.

This clone was recorded only once. The CDR3 sequence is CAWVPPSIGGTEAFF. In nucleotides, the CDR3 is TGTGCCTGGGTGCCACCAAGTATAGGAGGCACTGAAGCTTTCTTT. This chain joins TRBV30 and TRBJ1-1; no clear D. Germline V gene data show CDR1 as GTSNPN and CDR2 as SVGIG (reference sequence). V lost 5 bases, J lost 4 bases, and 20 bases lay in between. This CDR3 is built from 15 residues.

The rearrangement uses TRBV28 and TRBJ1-2, with 9 bases fitting TRBD1. This CDR3 is 13 amino acids long. Germline V gene data show CDR1 as MDHEN and CDR2 as SYDVKM. V lost 6 bases to trimming and J lost 6 bases; unmatched junction nucleotides: 5. CDR3 sequence reads: CASRRQGEDGYTF. CDR3 DNA sequence: TGTGCCAGCAGGAGACAGGGGGAAGATGGCTACACCTTC.

With regard to this clone: Sequence at one end of the junction differs from germline and may be a read error. The CDR3 bases are TGCGCCCGCAGCCGGGGGGGGACTAGCGGGAGTCGTTACGAGCAGTACTTC. Residues: CARSRGGTSGSRYEQYF. The genes are TRBV4-1 and TRBJ2-7; 14 bases fit TRBD2. The germline gives CDR1 MGHRA, CDR2 YSYEKL. The CDR3 extends over 17 amino acids.

The chain employs TRBV6-5 and TRBJ2-1; 8 nucleotides line up with TRBD2. The CDR3 runs to 16 residues. The germline gives CDR1 MNHEY, CDR2 SVGAGI. The V and J ends lost 3 bases and 4 bases, in that order; junction bases with no gene match: 8. CDR3 in DNA: TGTGCCAGCAGTTATTCCCGGGCTAGCGGGTACAATGAGCAGTTCTTC. Translation gives CASSYSRASGYNEQFF.

This chain uses TRBV11-2 with TRBJ2-1; D uncertain. The CDR3 is made up of 14 amino acids. Germline V gene lookup returns CDR1 SGHAT and CDR2 FQNNGV. V was shortened by 3 bases and J by 7 bases, with 13 bases between the two germline ends. The CDR3 bases are TGTGCCAGCAGCTTTTGGGTCAGAGGAAATGAGCAGTTCTTC. It is translated as CASSFWVRGNEQFF.

The chain links TRBV6-1 to TRBJ2-5; 8 bases line up with TRBD2. Germline CDR1 MNHNS, CDR2 SASEGT. The CDR3 contains 16 residues. Germline trimming cut 0 bases from V and 4 bases from J; bases unmatched to any gene: 7. CDR3 amino acids: CASSEAASGSGETQYF. CDR3 DNA sequence: TGTGCCAGCAGTGAAGCGGCCAGCGGGAGTGGAGAGACCCAGTACTTC.

The rearrangement uses TRBV7-3 and TRBJ2-7; D may be TRBD1 (6 bases). This CDR3 is 13 amino acids long. Trimming stripped 2 bases from V and 7 bases from J, with 12 bases between. Germline V lookup: CDR1 SGHTA, CDR2 FQGTGA. This CDR3 is CASSLALGQEQYF. The CDR3 DNA reads TGTGCCAGCAGCTTAGCCTTGGGACAAGAGCAGTACTTC.

The chain has TRBV4-1 and TRBJ2-7, with TRBD2 as a possible D gene (5 bases). The ends were cut back, 3 bases at V and 2 bases at J, with 11 bases in the middle. Germline V gene lookup returns CDR1 MGHRA and CDR2 YSYEKL. The CDR3 sequence is 14 residues long. The CDR3 coding sequence is TGCGCCAGCAGCCATTCCACTAGAGCCTACGAGCAGTACTTC. Protein: CASSHSTRAYEQYF.

The CDR3 nucleotides read TGCGCCAGCAGCCAAATGGACAGGGGGCAGTACATTCAGTACTTC. This codes for CASSQMDRGQYIQYF. The chain couples TRBV4-1 to TRBJ2-4, with 11 bases fitting TRBD1. This CDR3 has 15 residues. Unmatched junction bases numbered 5, after V lost 2 bases and J lost 8 bases. Looked up from germline, CDR1 is MGHRA and CDR2 is YSYEKL.

The V call is TRBV28, the J call TRBJ1-2, with TRBD1 matching over 7 bases. V trimming: 4 bases; J trimming: 1 base; junction bases outside the gene matches: 15. The germline gives CDR1 MDHEN, CDR2 SYDVKM. The CDR3 loop spans 18 amino acids. The CDR3, as DNA: TGTGCCAGCAGTTCCCCGGGGCGAAGGGGGCAGAATAACTATGGCTACACCTTC. Its translation: CASSSPGRRGQNNYGYTF.